This is a list of T cell receptor beta chains from one sample in a study of cytomegalovirus exposure and HLA in healthy donors. The data were produced by immunoSEQ multiplex PCR, yet TCRdb's version contains in-frame clones alone and is incomplete. The profile shows under 200,000 clones, more than 65% of them singletons. Specimen: PBMCs. These receptor sequences come from a woman aged 50 to 60 in good health and CMV-seronegative. The CDR3 runs from the conserved cysteine through the conserved F or W. Fields, in order: CDR3 DNA, CDR3 protein, V gene, D gene, clone size, J gene. D genes are given only for firm matches. Not every row has a clone size; where given, it reads once, few, many or a size class.

cdr3_nt: TGTGCCAGCAGTTCGTGGGGGCCGAGTGAAAAACTGTTTTTT; cdr3_aa: CASSSWGPSEKLFF; v_call: TRBV27; d_call: NA; clone_size: NA; j_call: TRBJ1-4
cdr3_nt: TGTGCCATCAGTGGGGCGGGGGTATCCCAAGAGACCCAGTACTTC; cdr3_aa: CAISGAGVSQETQYF; v_call: TRBV10-3; d_call: TRBD2; clone_size: NA; j_call: TRBJ2-5
cdr3_nt: TGCGCCAGCAGCCCGCGGCCCGGACTAGCGGTTCTCTACAATGAGCAGTTCTTC; cdr3_aa: CASSPRPGLAVLYNEQFF; v_call: TRBV5-1; d_call: TRBD2; clone_size: NA; j_call: TRBJ2-1
cdr3_nt: TGCGCCAGCAGCCAAGTGCGGGGGGACTATGGCTACACCTTC; cdr3_aa: CASSQVRGDYGYTF; v_call: TRBV4-1; d_call: NA; clone_size: once; j_call: TRBJ1-2
cdr3_nt: TGCGCCAGCAGCTTCCACAGGGGAGACACTGAAGCTTTCTTT; cdr3_aa: CASSFHRGDTEAFF; v_call: TRBV5-1; d_call: TRBD1; clone_size: NA; j_call: TRBJ1-1
cdr3_nt: TGTGCCAGCAGCTTCGGACTAGCGGGACCCGAGAACGAGCAGTACTTC; cdr3_aa: CASSFGLAGPENEQYF; v_call: TRBV9; d_call: TRBD2; clone_size: NA; j_call: TRBJ2-7
cdr3_nt: TGTGCCAGTAGTATGGACAGGGTTGGGAGTCAGCCCCAGCATTTT; cdr3_aa: CASSMDRVGSQPQHF; v_call: TRBV19; d_call: TRBD1; clone_size: NA; j_call: TRBJ1-5
cdr3_nt: TGCGCCAGCAGCCAAACGGGACAGGGGGCAACTATGGGTGAAAAACTGTTTTTT; cdr3_aa: CASSQTGQGATMGEKLFF; v_call: TRBV4-3; d_call: TRBD1; clone_size: NA; j_call: TRBJ1-4
cdr3_nt: TGTGCCAGCAGGCAAGCGGGGGGGCTCCTTGAGACCCAGTACTTC; cdr3_aa: CASRQAGGLLETQYF; v_call: TRBV5-6; d_call: TRBD2; clone_size: NA; j_call: TRBJ2-5
cdr3_nt: TGTGCCAGCACCCTAGCGGGGAGCTCCTACGAGCAGTACTTC; cdr3_aa: CASTLAGSSYEQYF; v_call: TRBV18; d_call: TRBD2; clone_size: NA; j_call: TRBJ2-7
cdr3_nt: TGTGCTAGTGGCGGAATAGGGGACACTGAAGCTTTCTTT; cdr3_aa: CASGGIGDTEAFF; v_call: TRBV12-5; d_call: NA; clone_size: once; j_call: TRBJ1-1
cdr3_nt: TGTGCCACCAGCAGAGATGAGACAGGGGAGATTTATGGCTACACCTTC; cdr3_aa: CATSRDETGEIYGYTF; v_call: TRBV15; d_call: TRBD1; clone_size: NA; j_call: TRBJ1-2
cdr3_nt: TGTGCCAGCAGCCCAGGGACTAGCGGGGGGGGTGAGCAGTTCTTC; cdr3_aa: CASSPGTSGGGEQFF; v_call: TRBV5-6; d_call: TRBD2; clone_size: NA; j_call: TRBJ2-1
cdr3_nt: TGTGCCAGCAGTCCTGACTCTCGACCGTCCTACAATGAGCAGTTCTTC; cdr3_aa: CASSPDSRPSYNEQFF; v_call: TRBV5-8; d_call: NA; clone_size: NA; j_call: TRBJ2-1
cdr3_nt: TGTGCCTGCGTCGGGAAATATAATTCACCCCTCCACTTT; cdr3_aa: CACVGKYNSPLHF; v_call: TRBV30; d_call: NA; clone_size: NA; j_call: TRBJ1-6
cdr3_nt: TGCAGCGTTGAGCAACGATTGAACTCTGAAGCTTTCTTT; cdr3_aa: CSVEQRLNSEAFF; v_call: TRBV29-1; d_call: NA; clone_size: few; j_call: TRBJ1-1
cdr3_nt: TGTGCCAGTTCAAAGACAGGGGGGAGCTCTGGAAACACCATATATTTT; cdr3_aa: CASSKTGGSSGNTIYF; v_call: TRBV19; d_call: TRBD1; clone_size: NA; j_call: TRBJ1-3
cdr3_nt: TGTGCCAGCAGTGAAGTTGGAGATGAACAGCCCCAGCATTTT; cdr3_aa: CASSEVGDEQPQHF; v_call: TRBV6-1; d_call: NA; clone_size: NA; j_call: TRBJ1-5
cdr3_nt: TGTGCCAGCAGGGGGACACTAAATCAGCCCCAGCATTTT; cdr3_aa: CASRGTLNQPQHF; v_call: TRBV28; d_call: NA; clone_size: NA; j_call: TRBJ1-5
cdr3_nt: TGTGCCACCAGCAGGAATGCGGTTACCTACGAGCAGTACTTC; cdr3_aa: CATSRNAVTYEQYF; v_call: TRBV15; d_call: NA; clone_size: NA; j_call: TRBJ2-7
cdr3_nt: TGTGCCTGGAGTGGACAGGCCTATGGCTACACCTTC; cdr3_aa: CAWSGQAYGYTF; v_call: TRBV30; d_call: NA; clone_size: few; j_call: TRBJ1-2
cdr3_nt: TGCGCCAGCAGGGTCTCGAGTAAAGAGACCCAGTACTTC; cdr3_aa: CASRVSSKETQYF; v_call: TRBV5-1; d_call: NA; clone_size: NA; j_call: TRBJ2-5
cdr3_nt: TGTGCCAGCAGCGTAGAACTCAGGGGCATGCCATCTGAGCAGTTCTTC; cdr3_aa: CASSVELRGMPSEQFF; v_call: TRBV9; d_call: NA; clone_size: NA; j_call: TRBJ2-1
cdr3_nt: TGTGCCACCAGCCCAGTATCCTACACCGGGGAGCTGTTTTTT; cdr3_aa: CATSPVSYTGELFF; v_call: TRBV15; d_call: NA; clone_size: NA; j_call: TRBJ2-2
cdr3_nt: TGTGCCAGCAGCGTCCTCGGGGGAGCGGTAAGCACTGAAGCTTTCTTT; cdr3_aa: CASSVLGGAVSTEAFF; v_call: TRBV9; d_call: NA; clone_size: NA; j_call: TRBJ1-1
cdr3_nt: TGTGCCAGCAGTTCGGACAGACAAGAGACCCAGTACTTC; cdr3_aa: CASSSDRQETQYF; v_call: TRBV5-4; d_call: NA; clone_size: NA; j_call: TRBJ2-5
cdr3_nt: TGTGCCAGCAGTTTAGGACAGCTAGTTACGCAGTATTTT; cdr3_aa: CASSLGQLVTQYF; v_call: TRBV28; d_call: NA; clone_size: NA; j_call: TRBJ2-3
cdr3_nt: TGCGCCAGCAGCCTTCAGGGCGCAACTCCCGGGGAGCTGTTTTTT; cdr3_aa: CASSLQGATPGELFF; v_call: TRBV4-1; d_call: NA; clone_size: NA; j_call: TRBJ2-2
cdr3_nt: TGTGCCAGCAGCTTGGAGCGGGGGACCCAAGAGACCCAGTACTTC; cdr3_aa: CASSLERGTQETQYF; v_call: TRBV11-2; d_call: TRBD2; clone_size: NA; j_call: TRBJ2-5
cdr3_nt: TGTGCCACCAGCAGAGATAGACTAGCGCCCAATGAGCAGTTCTTC; cdr3_aa: CATSRDRLAPNEQFF; v_call: TRBV15; d_call: TRBD2; clone_size: NA; j_call: TRBJ2-1
cdr3_nt: TGTGCCAGCAGCTTAGAATACGGGAGATTTCCCACCGGGGAGCTGTTTTTT; cdr3_aa: CASSLEYGRFPTGELFF; v_call: TRBV11-2; d_call: NA; clone_size: NA; j_call: TRBJ2-2
cdr3_nt: TGCGCCAGCAGCTTGGCCTCCCAGGGGGGGACCCAGTACTTC; cdr3_aa: CASSLASQGGTQYF; v_call: TRBV5-1; d_call: NA; clone_size: NA; j_call: TRBJ2-5
cdr3_nt: TGTGCCAGCAGCTCCCGGGACATTAACAATGAGCAGTTCTTC; cdr3_aa: CASSSRDINNEQFF; v_call: TRBV11-3; d_call: NA; clone_size: NA; j_call: TRBJ2-1
cdr3_nt: TGCGCCAGCAGCCGATGGACAGGAGAACCCTATGGCTACACCTTC; cdr3_aa: CASSRWTGEPYGYTF; v_call: TRBV5-1; d_call: TRBD1; clone_size: NA; j_call: TRBJ1-2
cdr3_nt: TGTGCCAGCAGCGTTCGGGATAGCAATCAGCCCCAGCATTTT; cdr3_aa: CASSVRDSNQPQHF; v_call: TRBV9; d_call: NA; clone_size: NA; j_call: TRBJ1-5
cdr3_nt: TGTGCCAGCAGTGAGGGACAGGGGCCCCAAGAGACCCAGTACTTC; cdr3_aa: CASSEGQGPQETQYF; v_call: TRBV25-1; d_call: TRBD1; clone_size: NA; j_call: TRBJ2-5
cdr3_nt: TGTGCCAGCAATCCTCCCGGGACAGGGACCTCCTACGAGCAGTACTTC; cdr3_aa: CASNPPGTGTSYEQYF; v_call: TRBV28; d_call: TRBD1; clone_size: few; j_call: TRBJ2-7
cdr3_nt: TGTGCCAGCATCCCTAGGGGGGGGGCTAGCGGGAGGACCCGCCCCTCCTACGAGCAGTACTTC; cdr3_aa: CASIPRGGASGRTRPSYEQYF; v_call: TRBV9; d_call: TRBD2; clone_size: NA; j_call: TRBJ2-7
cdr3_nt: TGTGCCAGCAACCCCCTAGGGGTGAACACTGAAGCTTTCTTT; cdr3_aa: CASNPLGVNTEAFF; v_call: TRBV28; d_call: NA; clone_size: NA; j_call: TRBJ1-1